The clone carrying this T cell receptor (beta chain) came up once. Its antigen is undetermined. The sample comes from a study of human versus mouse CDR3 diversity and MHC coevolution. Overall study results and limits: Human T cells underwent selection on more than five different MHC II alleles.

TCRdb's table, derived via immunoSEQ multiplex PCR, lists solely in-frame clones and lacks some. The sample includes some 82,000 clones, over 85% of them seen just once. Germline CDR1 reads SNHLY; CDR2 reads FYNNEI. Trimming stripped 0 bases from V and 9 bases from J, with 15 bases between. The length of the CDR3 is 15 residues. The V gene is TRBV2, the J gene TRBJ2-1; TRBD1 is a possible D gene (6 bases). Sequencing was carried out using naive CD4+ T cells from blood. Subset: CD45RO-negative CD62L-positive naive CD4 T cells. The sequence was obtained from a person between 25 and 70 years old in good health. The CDR3 is CASSEALGGVTEQFF. In DNA form, the CDR3 reads TGTGCCAGCAGTGAAGCCCTAGGGGGTGTGACTGAGCAGTTCTTC.